This T cell receptor beta chain was captured in a study of blood T cell repertoires in COVID-19. Study-wide context: Material from acute and convalescent COVID-19 was sourced from the United States, Italy and Spain. In each case, the material was cDNA or gDNA derived from T cells, B-cell-depleted T cells, or PBMCs.

Per the original data handling: Amplification of reference gene primers provided the estimated nucleated cell counts. Profiling relied on immunoSEQ multiplex PCR, and the TCRdb table lists in-frame clones only, not all of them. V and J calls and clone size are as listed in that table; D and trimming were resolved from the DNA. The table records some 150,000 clones, about nine tenths of them present only once. CDR1 SGDLS and CDR2 YYNGEE come from the germline V gene. The CDR3 sequence is 16 residues long. Between the trimmed V and J ends, which lost 2 bases and 5 bases, there was a span of 19 bases. Sequencing was done on a sample of peripheral blood. The gene calls are TRBV9 and TRBJ2-5; D uncertain. This clonotype originated in a woman in her forties or fifties with acute or convalescent COVID-19. This CDR3 reads CASSVYGLGNRETQYF. The CDR3 DNA is TGTGCCAGCAGCGTTTATGGGCTCGGCAATAGGGAGACCCAGTACTTC. The entire variable domain, with the rest obtained from reference TRBV9 and TRBJ2-5, is as follows: DSGVTQTPKHLITATGQRVTLRCSPRSGDLSVYWYQQSLDQGLQFLIQYYNGEERAKGNILERFSAQQFPDLHSELNLSSLELGDSALYFCASSVYGLGNRETQYFGPGTRLLVL.